This is a list of T cell receptor beta chains from one sample in a study of shared clonotypes between healthy human individuals. Using immunoSEQ multiplex PCR, the repertoire was profiled, and TCRdb retains in-frame clones only, with some absent. The top ten clones hold 0.1% to 0.15% of a sample with around 2,000,000 clones, around 95% of them seen once. Sequenced sample: naive CD4+ T cells sorted from blood. The receptor source for this set is a man aged 18-30 years in good health. Both conserved end residues are part of each CDR3. The order of the fields is D gene, V gene, J gene, CDR3 DNA, CDR3 protein. The D gene is left open where the match is weak.

d_gene: NA
v_gene: TRBV6-6
j_gene: TRBJ1-2
CDR3nt: TGTGCCAGCAGTTACCGGTATGAGGGCTACACCTTC
CDR3aa: CASSYRYEGYTF

d_gene: NA
v_gene: TRBV7-2
j_gene: TRBJ2-1
CDR3nt: TGTGCCAGCAGCTTAGGCAGGGGCCATTACAATGAGCAGTTCTTC
CDR3aa: CASSLGRGHYNEQFF

d_gene: TRBD1
v_gene: TRBV5-1
j_gene: TRBJ2-5
CDR3nt: TGCGCCAGCAGCTTGTCGGGACAGGGACAAGAGACCCAGTACTTC
CDR3aa: CASSLSGQGQETQYF

d_gene: NA
v_gene: TRBV30
j_gene: TRBJ2-3
CDR3nt: TGTGCCAGTAGTCTAACGACCGTTTCAGATACGCGGTATTTT
CDR3aa: CASSLTTVSDTRYF

d_gene: NA
v_gene: TRBV14
j_gene: TRBJ1-1
CDR3nt: TGTGCCAGCAGCCAATTTAATGGGGGTCTATGGACTGAAGCTTTCTTT
CDR3aa: CASSQFNGGLWTEAFF

d_gene: NA
v_gene: TRBV23-1
j_gene: TRBJ1-5
CDR3nt: TGCGCCAGCAGTCGCACACCCGCCAGGCTTCGGGAGCCCCAGCATTTT
CDR3aa: CASSRTPARLREPQHF

d_gene: NA
v_gene: TRBV7-9
j_gene: TRBJ2-6
CDR3nt: TGTGCCAGCAGCTCCCAAGGGTTCGGGGCCAACGTCCTGACTTTC
CDR3aa: CASSSQGFGANVLTF

d_gene: TRBD1
v_gene: TRBV28
j_gene: TRBJ1-3
CDR3nt: TGTGCCAGCAGTTTACGGACAGGGTCTGGAAACACCATATATTTT
CDR3aa: CASSLRTGSGNTIYF

d_gene: NA
v_gene: TRBV11-3
j_gene: TRBJ2-5
CDR3nt: TGTGCCAGCAGCTTACAAACCCAAGAGACCCAGTACTTC
CDR3aa: CASSLQTQETQYF

d_gene: TRBD2
v_gene: TRBV4-1
j_gene: TRBJ2-1
CDR3nt: TGCGCCAGCAGCCAAGGCCTAGCGGACAATGAGCAGTTCTTC
CDR3aa: CASSQGLADNEQFF

d_gene: TRBD2
v_gene: TRBV9
j_gene: TRBJ2-1
CDR3nt: TGTGCCAGCAGCGTAGCGGGAGGGCCGGGGAATGAGCAGTTCTTC
CDR3aa: CASSVAGGPGNEQFF

d_gene: NA
v_gene: TRBV7-2
j_gene: TRBJ1-2
CDR3nt: TGTGCCAGCAGCTTAGGGGCGGGCTATGGCTACACCTTC
CDR3aa: CASSLGAGYGYTF

d_gene: TRBD2
v_gene: TRBV4-2
j_gene: TRBJ2-5
CDR3nt: TGTGCCAGCAAGCGGACTAGCGGGGGACAAGAGACCCAGTACTTC
CDR3aa: CASKRTSGGQETQYF

d_gene: NA
v_gene: TRBV2
j_gene: TRBJ1-1
CDR3nt: TGTGCCAGCAGTGAGGGGACATATGGCACTGAAGCTTTCTTT
CDR3aa: CASSEGTYGTEAFF

d_gene: TRBD1
v_gene: TRBV18
j_gene: TRBJ2-2
CDR3nt: TGTGCCAGCTCACCCCAACAGGGGACGGACACCGGGGAGCTGTTTTTT
CDR3aa: CASSPQQGTDTGELFF

d_gene: TRBD2
v_gene: TRBV7-2
j_gene: TRBJ2-3
CDR3nt: TGTGCCAGCAGCCCAACGCCACTAGCGTCAGATACGCAGTATTTT
CDR3aa: CASSPTPLASDTQYF

d_gene: NA
v_gene: TRBV29-1
j_gene: TRBJ1-5
CDR3nt: TGCAGCGTTGCGGTAACCCAAAACGGGCCCCAGCATTTT
CDR3aa: CSVAVTQNGPQHF

d_gene: NA
v_gene: TRBV7-9
j_gene: TRBJ2-1
CDR3nt: TGTGCCAGCAGCTGGAACCTGGGGCTCTTCGATGAGCAGTTCTTC
CDR3aa: CASSWNLGLFDEQFF

d_gene: NA
v_gene: TRBV1
j_gene: TRBJ2-1
CDR3nt: TGCACCAGCAGCCAAGTGTTACTAGCGGGAGCTTCCTACAATGAGCAGTTCTTC
CDR3aa: CTSSQVLLAGASYNEQFF